This TCR beta chain was captured in a study of blood T cell repertoires in COVID-19. The overall study: Sites across the United States, Italy and Spain contributed samples from acute and convalescent COVID-19.

In germline, CDR1 is MNHEY, CDR2 SVGAGI. V gave up 5 bases and J gave up 7 bases; unmatched junction bases: 13. The CDR3 has 15 residues. The data were produced by immunoSEQ multiplex PCR, yet TCRdb's version contains in-frame clones alone and is incomplete. The table has approximately 190,000 clones, 88% seen once. What was sequenced was peripheral blood. The source of this sequence is a man aged 40-50 years with active or convalescent COVID-19. The genes are TRBV6-5 and TRBJ1-2, with TRBD1 identical over 7 bases. The CDR3 nucleotides are TGTGCCAGCAGTCGAGGTCGGAGGGGGCGCGGTGGCTACACCTTC. Amino acid sequence: CASSRGRRGRGGYTF.